The clone carrying this TCR beta chain came up a few times. Antigen specificity is unknown. This record belongs to a study of T cell repertoires in cytomegalovirus infection. Study-wide context: Indications came from public TCR beta signatures; they pointed to CMV infection and to a matching HLA type. Study-level points and caveats: Cumulative public TCR beta family frequency identified CMV carriers with the relevant HLA. Dominant in the ex vivo response were TCR beta clonotypes restricted by HLA-C and specific for CMV.

MiXCR, applied by TCRdb to the reads, yields one record per CDR3 protein. The sample contains about 360,000 distinct CDR3 sequences, 15% to 20% of which appear only once. CDR1 is MNHEY, CDR2 SVGEGT, per germline. The ends were cut back, 11 bases at V and 5 bases at J, with 19 bases in the middle. The CDR3 is 14 residues long. This sequence joins TRBV6-2 or TRBV6-3 and TRBJ2-1, with D possibly being TRBD1 (6 bases). This sequence originates from a human donor in good health (CMV status not recorded). Some clones in this sample may be carry-over from other donors' samples. Sample: PBMCs. The CDR3 DNA sequence: TGTGCCGCGTCAGTACAGGGAGCAAACAATGAGCAGTTCTTC. Its translation is CAASVQGANNEQFF.